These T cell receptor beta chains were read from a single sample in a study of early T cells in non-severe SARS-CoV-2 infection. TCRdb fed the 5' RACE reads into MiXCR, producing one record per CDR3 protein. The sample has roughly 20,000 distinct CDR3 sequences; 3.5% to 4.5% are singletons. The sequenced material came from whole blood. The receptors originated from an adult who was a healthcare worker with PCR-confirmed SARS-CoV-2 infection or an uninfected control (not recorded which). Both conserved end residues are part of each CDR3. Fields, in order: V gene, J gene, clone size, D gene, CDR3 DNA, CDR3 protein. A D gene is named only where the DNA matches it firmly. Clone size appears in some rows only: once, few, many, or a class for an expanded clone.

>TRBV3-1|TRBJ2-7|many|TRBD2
TGTGCCAGCAGCCAAGGGGGGGGATTCGTCTACGAGCAGTACTTC
CASSQGGGFVYEQYF
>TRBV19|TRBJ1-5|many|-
TGTGCCAGTAGTATCCTAGGGGATCAGCCCCAGCATTTT
CASSILGDQPQHF
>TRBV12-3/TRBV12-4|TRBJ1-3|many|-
TGTGCCAGCAGTCCGCGACAGGTGATCTCTGGAAACACCATATATTTT
CASSPRQVISGNTIYF
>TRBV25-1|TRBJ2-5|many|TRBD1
TGTGCCAGCAGTGAATGGACAGGGGCCCAAGAGACCCAGTACTTC
CASSEWTGAQETQYF
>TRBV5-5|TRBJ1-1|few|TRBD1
TGTGCCAGCAGCCACACAGGGGGCATGACTGAAGCTTTCTTT
CASSHTGGMTEAFF
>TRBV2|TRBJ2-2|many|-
TGTGCCAGCAAGGACTGGCGCACGAACACCGGGGAGCTGTTTTTT
CASKDWRTNTGELFF
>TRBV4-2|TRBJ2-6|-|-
TGTGCCAGCAGCCAAGAAGGACATAATGGGGCCAACGTCCTGACTTTC
CASSQEGHNGANVLTF
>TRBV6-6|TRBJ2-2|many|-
TGTGCCAGCAGTTACCCGATAGGACCGAACACCGGGGAGCTGTTTTTT
CASSYPIGPNTGELFF
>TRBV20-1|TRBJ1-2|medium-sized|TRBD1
TGCAGTGCTAGTGAGGGGGCAGTTGGCTACACCTTC
CSASEGAVGYTF
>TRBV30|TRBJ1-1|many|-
TGTGCCTGGAGTGGTCAGCAGAACACTGAAGCTTTCTTT
CAWSGQQNTEAFF
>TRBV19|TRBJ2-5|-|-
TGTGCCAGTAGCACCCAGGGGGGCGCGGGAAGAGAGACCCAGTACTTC
CASSTQGGAGRETQYF
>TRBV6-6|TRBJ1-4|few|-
TGTGCCAGCAGTCACCAGGAGACTAATGAAAAACTGTTTTTT
CASSHQETNEKLFF
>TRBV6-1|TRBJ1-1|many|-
TGTGCCAGCAGGGGGACGAACACTGAAGCTTTCTTT
CASRGTNTEAFF
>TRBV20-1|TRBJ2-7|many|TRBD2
TGCAGTGCTAGACTAGCGGGGACCCCCTACGAGCAGTACTTC
CSARLAGTPYEQYF
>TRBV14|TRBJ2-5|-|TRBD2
TGTGCCAGCGGCCCCTTGTCCGGGGGGGCGAAGGTACAAGAGACCCAGTACTTC
CASGPLSGGAKVQETQYF
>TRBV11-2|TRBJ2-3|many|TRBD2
TGTGCCAGCAGCCGAGGGACTAGCGGGGTCACAGATACGCAGTATTTT
CASSRGTSGVTDTQYF
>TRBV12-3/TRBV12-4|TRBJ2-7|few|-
TGTGCCAGCAGTTTAGTCCGGGGGTTAGGCGACGAGCAGTACTTC
CASSLVRGLGDEQYF
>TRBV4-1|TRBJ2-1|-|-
TGCGCCAGCAGCCAAGAAAGGGGTGCCCCCTACAATGAGCAGTTCTTC
CASSQERGAPYNEQFF
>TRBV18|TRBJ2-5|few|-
TGTGCCAGCTCTCCCCTGGAGGGAGAGACCCAGTACTTC
CASSPLEGETQYF
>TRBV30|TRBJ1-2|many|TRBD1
TGTGCCTCTAGACAGGGGGACTATGGCTACACCTTC
CASRQGDYGYTF
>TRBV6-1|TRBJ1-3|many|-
TGTGCCAGCTCCCCGGGACACGAGGGAAACACCATATATTTT
CASSPGHEGNTIYF
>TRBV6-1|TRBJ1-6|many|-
TGTGCCAGCCTGGGGGGGAAGGGTAGCAATTCACCCCTCCACTTT
CASLGGKGSNSPLHF
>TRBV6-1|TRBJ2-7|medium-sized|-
TGTGCCAGCAGTGAAGCAACGGGGGCGCCTGACGAGCAGTACTTC
CASSEATGAPDEQYF
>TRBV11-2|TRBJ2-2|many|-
TGTGCCAGCAGCTTTACGATTGACACCGGGGAGCTGTTTTTT
CASSFTIDTGELFF
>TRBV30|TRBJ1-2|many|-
TGTGCCTGGAGTGGGACAGATACTAACTATGGCTACACCTTC
CAWSGTDTNYGYTF